These T cell receptor beta chains were read from a single sample in a study of OX40 agonist ivuxolimab in advanced cancers. Using immunoSEQ multiplex PCR, the repertoire was profiled, and TCRdb retains in-frame clones only, with some absent. The table has around 97,000 clones, roughly nine tenths seen once. Material: CD4+ or CD8+ T cells sorted from blood, obtained in a trial of the OX40 agonist ivuxolimab. The receptors were sampled from an adult with an advanced solid tumor such as melanoma, head and neck, liver or kidney cancer. Both conserved end residues are part of each CDR3. A D gene is named only where the DNA matches it firmly. The size field is filled for only some rows; it gives once, few, many or a size class.

D	size	V	J	DNA	CDR3
NA	few	TRBV6-6	TRBJ2-3	TGTGCCAGCAGTTACTCGTTAAGCACAGATACGCAGTATTTT	CASSYSLSTDTQYF
NA	NA	TRBV7-2	TRBJ1-1	TGTGCCAGCAGCTTAGGAATAGAAGCTTTCTTT	CASSLGIEAFF
NA	once	TRBV5-4	TRBJ1-2	TGTGCCAGCAGCTTCTTGGGGACGGATTATGGCTACACCTTC	CASSFLGTDYGYTF
NA	NA	TRBV10-2	TRBJ2-1	TGCGCCAGCAGGCTGACGACCTACAATGAGCAGTTCTTC	CASRLTTYNEQFF
NA	NA	TRBV15	TRBJ2-3	TGTGCCACCAGCAGAGGGCTGCGTACGCAGTATTTT	CATSRGLRTQYF
NA	NA	TRBV9	TRBJ2-5	TGTGCCAGCAGCCCCGGTTGGGGCCTTACAGAGACCCAGTACTTC	CASSPGWGLTETQYF
TRBD1	NA	TRBV7-6	TRBJ2-3	TGTGCCAGCAGCGGGCGACAGGGGGCGCTTCCAGATACGCAGTATTTT	CASSGRQGALPDTQYF
NA	NA	TRBV11-2	TRBJ1-2	TGTGCCAGCAGCTTAGATGGGCAAGGCTATGGCTACACCTTC	CASSLDGQGYGYTF
TRBD1	NA	TRBV18	TRBJ1-4	TGTGCCAGCTCCGCAAAGAGACAGGGGGCGACCGGGGAAAAACTGTTTTTT	CASSAKRQGATGEKLFF
TRBD1	NA	TRBV18	TRBJ1-4	TGTGCCAGCTCATCGGGACAGTTGGGTATTGAAAAACTGTTTTTT	CASSSGQLGIEKLFF
NA	NA	TRBV9	TRBJ2-5	TGTGCCAGCAGCGAGGGCGGGGAAGAGACCCAGTACTTC	CASSEGGEETQYF
TRBD1	few	TRBV6-1	TRBJ1-1	TGTGCCAGCAGGTCGACAGGGCTAGCTATGGCTTTCTTT	CASRSTGLAMAFF
NA	once	TRBV5-8	TRBJ1-2	TGTGCCAGCAGCACCCGGACACCGTTTGCTAAGGGCTACACCTTC	CASSTRTPFAKGYTF
TRBD1	NA	TRBV19	TRBJ2-7	TGTGCCAGTAGTATTGTGACAGGGGCCTACGAGCAGTACTTC	CASSIVTGAYEQYF
TRBD2	NA	TRBV7-2	TRBJ2-7	TGTGCCAGCAGCTCACTAGCGGGATCCCTTTACGAGCAGTACTTC	CASSSLAGSLYEQYF